The following is a TCR beta chain sequence with its context. This specimen comes from a study of blood T cell repertoires in COVID-19. Germline-derived CDR1 and CDR2 are GTSNPN and SVGIG (reference sequence). After removal of 6 bases from V and 0 bases from J, the junction contained 7 bases not matched to a gene. The CDR3 loop spans 14 amino acids. Libraries were prepared by immunoSEQ multiplex PCR; TCRdb keeps only in-frame clonotypes and omits some of them. The sample lists hundreds of thousands of clones; roughly 79% were seen once. Sequences were obtained from peripheral blood. This chain links TRBV30 with TRBJ2-7; 8 bases are a match to TRBD1. The sequence derives from a woman older than 75 with COVID-19, enrolled during active disease. CDR3 protein: CACPSGQGSYEQYF. The DNA of the CDR3 is TGTGCCTGCCCCAGTGGACAGGGCTCCTACGAGCAGTACTTC.